This T cell receptor beta chain was sequenced for a study of control samples from healthy donors and cancer patients. This CDR3 spans 13 amino acids. Deletions cut 0 bases from V and 6 bases from J, with 10 bases between. Germline V gives CDR1 SGHRS, CDR2 YFSETQ. Using immunoSEQ multiplex PCR, the repertoire was profiled, and TCRdb retains in-frame clones only, with some absent. Of approximately 90,000 clones listed, 85% to 90% are singletons. The sequence was obtained from a woman aged 40-49 years in good health. Sequenced input: blood. V and J are TRBV5-1 and TRBJ2-7; no definite D call. CDR3 amino acids: CASSLAVQLEQYF. CDR3 DNA: TGCGCCAGCAGCTTGGCAGTACAACTCGAGCAGTACTTC.